These 5 T cell receptor beta chains originate from one sample sequenced in a study of shared clonotypes between healthy human individuals (dated by TCRdb to 2019 to 2021). Library preparation used the immunoSEQ multiplex PCR assay. TCRdb stores this immuneACCESS table with in-frame sequences only. Part of the clones is absent; in the studies checked, under half of the shortfall reflects unresolved V genes, and no reason is known for the rest. This sample has 400,000 to 500,000 clones in its table, and roughly 85% of those were observed once. The ten largest make up approximately 12% of the sample. Specimen: PBMCs. The origin of the receptors is a woman between 40 and 50 years old in good health. Some clones in this sample may be carry-over from other donors' samples.

The rearrangement joins TRBV7-2 to TRBJ2-7; no reliable D call. CDR3 length: 12 amino acids. Germline V gene data show CDR1 as SGHTA and CDR2 as FQGNSA. Trimming left V 2 bases short and J 6 bases short, with 8 bases between. The CDR3 DNA follows: TGTGCCAGCAGCTTACCCGCACTCGAGCAGTACTTC. This gives the protein CASSLPALEQYF.

The chain recombines TRBV4-1 with TRBJ2-6; 10 nucleotides agree with TRBD1. CDR1 and CDR2 from the germline V gene are MGHRA and YSYEKL. The CDR3 is 17 residues long. After removal of 4 bases from V and 1 base from J, the junction contained 4 bases not matched to a gene. The CDR3 protein is CASSPPGQGSGANVLTF. CDR3 DNA sequence: TGCGCCAGCAGCCCACCGGGACAGGGGTCTGGGGCCAACGTCCTGACTTTC.

The chain carries TRBV7-6 and TRBJ2-6; D not certain. Germline assignment: CDR1 SGHVS and CDR2 FNYEAQ. The CDR3 has 15 amino acids. The germline V and J ends were trimmed by 5 bases and 4 bases, with 12 bases remaining between them. As DNA, the CDR3 is TGTGCCAGCAGCCCCCTCACCTCCGGGGCCAACGTCCTGACTTTC. This translates into CASSPLTSGANVLTF.

The V gene is TRBV6-5, the J gene TRBJ1-6, with D possibly TRBD1 on 5 matching bases. The germline gives CDR1 MNHEY, CDR2 SVGAGI. The V end was cut by 0 bases, the J end by 8 bases, with 11 bases between. The CDR3 is 15 amino acids. CDR3 nucleotide sequence: TGTGCCAGCAGTTACTCGGGCAGGGTGTATTCACCCCTCCACTTT. This gives the protein CASSYSGRVYSPLHF.

This sequence joins TRBV30 and TRBJ2-1; 11 bases agree with TRBD2. The trim removed 0 bases at V and 8 bases at J, leaving 9 bases unmatched. The length of the CDR3 is 16 residues. Germline CDR1 and CDR2: GTSNPN and SVGIG (reference sequence). The CDR3 coding sequence is TGTGCCTGGAGTGTTGGGTCTAGCGGGAGGCGGGATGAGCAGTTCTTC. It encodes CAWSVGSSGRRDEQFF.